This T cell receptor beta chain was found in a study of T-cell reconstitution after alpha-beta-depleted transplantation in children. Using unique molecular identifiers, the investigators prepared the TCRbeta library. TCRdb re-derived calls from the PCR reads in MiXCR, one entry per CDR3 protein. The repertoire holds around 450,000 distinct CDR3 sequences, with around 46% as singletons. Remarks on this clonotype: Its target is unknown.

Germline loops: CDR1 SGHTA, CDR2 FQGNSA. Trimming stripped 1 base from V and 9 bases from J, with 12 bases between. The CDR3 runs 14 residues. Findings and caveats of the study: Elevated TCRbeta diversity at day 60 was traced, in some patients, to surviving recipient T cells and thymic progenitors. In patients about two months after transplant, alpha-beta T cells reportedly arose from several hundred expanded graft clones.

The V call is TRBV7-2, the J call TRBJ2-2; D not certain. This TCR was sampled from a girl aged 2-10 years with aplastic anemia, due to receive a stem cell transplant. The sequenced sample was PBMCs, obtained before TCRalphabeta/CD19-depleted stem cell transplant. The CDR3 spells CASSLEQVTWELFF. CDR3 DNA: TGTGCCAGCAGCTTAGAACAAGTTACCTGGGAGCTGTTTTTT.